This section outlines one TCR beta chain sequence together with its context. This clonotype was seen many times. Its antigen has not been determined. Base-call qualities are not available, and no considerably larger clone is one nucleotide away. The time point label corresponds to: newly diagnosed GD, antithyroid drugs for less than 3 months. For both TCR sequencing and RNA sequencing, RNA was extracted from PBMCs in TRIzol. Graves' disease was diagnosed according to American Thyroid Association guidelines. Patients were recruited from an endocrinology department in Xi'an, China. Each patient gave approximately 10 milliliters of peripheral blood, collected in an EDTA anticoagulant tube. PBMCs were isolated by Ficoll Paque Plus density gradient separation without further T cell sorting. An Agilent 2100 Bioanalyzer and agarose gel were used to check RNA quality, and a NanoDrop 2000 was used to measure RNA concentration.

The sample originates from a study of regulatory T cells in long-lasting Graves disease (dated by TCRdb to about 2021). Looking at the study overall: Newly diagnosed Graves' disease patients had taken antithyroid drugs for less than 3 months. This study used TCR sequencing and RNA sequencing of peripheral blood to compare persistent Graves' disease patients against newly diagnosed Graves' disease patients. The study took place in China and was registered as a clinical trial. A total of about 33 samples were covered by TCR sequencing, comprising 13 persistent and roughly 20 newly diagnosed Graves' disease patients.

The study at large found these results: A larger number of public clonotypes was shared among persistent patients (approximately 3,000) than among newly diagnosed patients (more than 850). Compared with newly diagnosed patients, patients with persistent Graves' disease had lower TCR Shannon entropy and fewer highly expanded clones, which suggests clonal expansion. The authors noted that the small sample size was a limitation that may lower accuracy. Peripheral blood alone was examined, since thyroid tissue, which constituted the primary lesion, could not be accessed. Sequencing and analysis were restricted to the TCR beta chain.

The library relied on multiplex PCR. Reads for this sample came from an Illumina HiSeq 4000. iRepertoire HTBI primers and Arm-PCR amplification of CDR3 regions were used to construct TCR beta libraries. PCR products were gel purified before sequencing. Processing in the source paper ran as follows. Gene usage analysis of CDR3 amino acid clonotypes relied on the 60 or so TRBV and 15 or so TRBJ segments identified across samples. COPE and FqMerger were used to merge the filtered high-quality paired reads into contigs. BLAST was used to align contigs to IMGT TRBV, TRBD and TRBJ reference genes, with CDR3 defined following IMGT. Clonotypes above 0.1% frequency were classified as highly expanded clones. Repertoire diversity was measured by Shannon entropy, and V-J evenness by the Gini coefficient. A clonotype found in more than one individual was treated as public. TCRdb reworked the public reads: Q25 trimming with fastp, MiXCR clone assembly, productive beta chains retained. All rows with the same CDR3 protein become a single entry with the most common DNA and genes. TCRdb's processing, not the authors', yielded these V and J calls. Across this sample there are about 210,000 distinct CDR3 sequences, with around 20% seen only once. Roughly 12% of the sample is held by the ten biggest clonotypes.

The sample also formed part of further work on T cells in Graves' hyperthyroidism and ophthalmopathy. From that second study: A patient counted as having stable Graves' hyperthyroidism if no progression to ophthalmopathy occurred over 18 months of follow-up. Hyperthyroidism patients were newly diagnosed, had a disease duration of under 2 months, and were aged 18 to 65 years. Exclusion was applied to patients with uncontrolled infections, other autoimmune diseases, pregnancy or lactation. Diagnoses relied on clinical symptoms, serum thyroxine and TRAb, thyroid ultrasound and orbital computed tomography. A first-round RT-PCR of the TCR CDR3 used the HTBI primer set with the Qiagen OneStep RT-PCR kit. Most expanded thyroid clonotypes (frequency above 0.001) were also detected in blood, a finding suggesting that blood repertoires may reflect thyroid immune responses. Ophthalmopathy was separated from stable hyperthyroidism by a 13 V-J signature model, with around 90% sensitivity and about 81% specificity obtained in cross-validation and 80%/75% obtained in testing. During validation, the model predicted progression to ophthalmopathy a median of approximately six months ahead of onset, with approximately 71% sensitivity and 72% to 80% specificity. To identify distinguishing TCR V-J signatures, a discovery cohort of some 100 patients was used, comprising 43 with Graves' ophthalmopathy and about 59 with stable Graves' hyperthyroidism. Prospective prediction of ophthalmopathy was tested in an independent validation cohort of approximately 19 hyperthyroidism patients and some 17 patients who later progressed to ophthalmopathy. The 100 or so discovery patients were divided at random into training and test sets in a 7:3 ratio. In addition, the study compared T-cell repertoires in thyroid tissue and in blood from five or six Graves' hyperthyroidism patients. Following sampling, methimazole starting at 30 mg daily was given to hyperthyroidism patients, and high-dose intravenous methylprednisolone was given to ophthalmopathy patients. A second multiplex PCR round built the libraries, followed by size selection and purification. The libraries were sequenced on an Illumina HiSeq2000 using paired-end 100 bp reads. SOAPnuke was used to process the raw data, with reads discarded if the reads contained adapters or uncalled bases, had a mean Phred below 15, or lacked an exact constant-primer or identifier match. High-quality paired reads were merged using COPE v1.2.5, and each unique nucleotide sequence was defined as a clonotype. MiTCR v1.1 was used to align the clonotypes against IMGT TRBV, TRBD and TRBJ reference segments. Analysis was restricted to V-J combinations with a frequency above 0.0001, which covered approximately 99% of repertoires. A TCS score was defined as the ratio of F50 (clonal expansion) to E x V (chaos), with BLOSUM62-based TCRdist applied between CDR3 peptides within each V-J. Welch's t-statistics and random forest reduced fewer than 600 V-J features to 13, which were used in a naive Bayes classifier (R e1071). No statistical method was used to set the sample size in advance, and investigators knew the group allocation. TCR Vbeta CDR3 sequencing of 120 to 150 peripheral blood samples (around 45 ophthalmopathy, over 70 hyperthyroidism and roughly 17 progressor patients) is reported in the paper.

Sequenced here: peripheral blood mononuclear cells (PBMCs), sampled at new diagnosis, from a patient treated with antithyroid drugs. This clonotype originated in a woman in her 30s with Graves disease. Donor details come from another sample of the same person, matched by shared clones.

The nucleotides read TGTGCCAGCAGCCCCTCAGGTCCCTACAATGAGCAGTTCTTC. This sequence encodes CASSPSGPYNEQFF. This sequence uses TRBV7-9 and TRBJ2-1; the D gene is not confidently resolved. Measured from the cysteine to the phenylalanine, the CDR3 is 14 residues long. Only the CDR3 part of the read is kept: 42 bases, read in frame from the first base. V and J lose 5 bases and 2 bases, and a span of 10 bases separates them. CDR1 and CDR2 were assigned from the germline V gene (reference sequence) as SEHNR and FQNEAQ.